This T cell receptor (beta chain) was recovered during a study of shared clonotypes between healthy human individuals. The CDR3 runs 17 residues. In germline, CDR1 is SEHNR, CDR2 FQNEAQ (reference sequence). V was shortened by 2 bases and J by 5 bases, with 19 bases between the two germline ends. Naive CD8 populations comprised CD45RO-negative cells positively selected for CCR7, excluding terminally differentiated effector memory CD45RA+ cells. TCRdb keeps only in-frame clones here, not all; method: immunoSEQ multiplex PCR. In the table there are over 2 million clones, just under 95% of which are singletons.

This TCR was sampled from a man between 18 and 35 years old in good health. V usage is TRBV7-9 and J usage is TRBJ2-1; a possible D gene is TRBD1 (6 bases). The sample taken for sequencing was naive CD8+ T cells sorted from blood. The CDR3 reads CASSLTFGQKNNNEQFF. In nucleotides, the CDR3 is TGTGCCAGCAGCTTAACGTTCGGACAGAAAAATAACAATGAGCAGTTCTTC.